This T cell receptor beta chain emerged from a study of memory CD4+ T cells and cytomegalovirus serostatus (dated by TCRdb to about 2019). Turning to the overall study: The approximately 35 healthy Belgian adults in the cohort included 9 who were CMV seropositive and about 24 who were CMV seronegative. To replicate a published TCR-based CMV serostatus classifier, the researchers sequenced the CD4+ memory TCRbeta repertoires of a Belgian cohort whose cytomegalovirus serostatus was known.

The Quick-DNA Microprep Kit was used to extract genomic DNA from the sorted cells. Amplification of TCRbeta DNA was done with the immunoSEQ hsTCRbeta kit, following the protocol from the manufacturer. TCRbeta libraries were sequenced on an Illumina MiSeq instrument. On the authors' methods: Once out-of-frame sequences had been removed, some 2 million distinct TCRbeta sequences were left, which works out to an average of roughly 64,000 per individual. Each individual was scored by the count of roughly 160 previously reported CMV-associated TCRbeta sequences and the total productive distinct TCRbeta count. A beta-binomial model was reimplemented in Python, and scikit-learn random forests with default parameters were trained on US cohort data. Classifier performance on the Belgian cohort was reported as the median AUC with percentile confidence intervals calculated over 10,000 bootstrap iterations. Held by TCRdb, this immuneACCESS table contains in-frame sequences only and omits some clones. Under half of the omission traces to an unresolved V gene where checked; the cause of the rest is unknown. The V and J calls and clone size are taken from that table; D and trimming were inferred from the DNA. Recorded for this sample are more than 55,000 clones; around 83% of them occurred a single time. Around 0.9% of the sample goes to the ten largest clones.

Single viable CD3+CD4+CD8-CD45RO+ cells were sorted as memory CD4+ T cells on a FACSAria II. CMV serostatus was assessed using a Roche Elecsys assay, by which serum IgG against CMV pp150, pp28, p38 and p52 was detected. Following thawing, total CD4+ T cells were enriched through positive selection using CD4 magnetic microbeads. The samples came from a different study that was designed specifically to examine the CD4+ T cell memory repertoire. Peripheral blood mononuclear cells were isolated and cryopreserved following standard operating procedures; serum was stored at -80 °C. Staining used CD3-PerCP (BW264/56), CD4-APC (RPA-T4), CD45RO-PE (UCHT1) and CD8-Pacific Orange (3B5) antibodies, with Sytox blue excluding non-viable cells. From the cysteine up to the phenylalanine, the CDR3 has a length of 13 residues. The only DNA kept is the CDR3, 39 bases in frame from the first base. At the junction V is shortened by 10 bases and J by 2 bases, with 14 bases in between. Taken from the germline V gene (reference sequence), the CDR1 and CDR2 loops are LNHDA and SQIVND.

Results and caveats for the whole study, not just this receptor: A median bootstrapped AUC of roughly 0.94 with a 95% CI of 0.76-1.00 was achieved on the Belgian cohort by the original-framework classifier. Results were interpreted as suggesting that the CMV-associated TCR signature is largely present in the CD4+ memory repertoire. Only CD4+CD45RO+ memory cells were sequenced, in contrast to the original study, which included naive and memory CD4+ and CD8+ populations. Among the 150 to 200 previously reported CMV-associated TCRbeta sequences, over 65 showed up in the CD4+ memory repertoires, with each one found in between one and five individuals. For predicting CMV serostatus, the median bootstrapped AUC was approximately 0.95 using the original framework and about 0.89 using a US-trained random forest.

A word on this clone: What this receptor recognizes is not known. Base qualities are not recorded, but no much larger clone differs from it by a single base.

This sequence uses TRBV19 and TRBJ2-5, with the D gene not clear enough to name. Sequences were obtained from memory CD4+ T cells from blood. This sequence was found in an adult in good health and CMV-seronegative. CDR3 protein: CATSDRVQETQYF. The DNA reads as follows: TGTGCCACCTCGGACCGAGTTCAAGAGACCCAGTACTTC.